This passage covers 31 T cell receptor beta chains from one sample sequenced in a study of cytomegalovirus exposure and HLA in healthy donors. Researchers ran the PCR with 60 Vbeta and 13 Jbeta primers. Profiling relied on immunoSEQ multiplex PCR, and the TCRdb table lists in-frame clones only, not all of them. The sample lists 120,000 or so clones, around 80% occurring once. The specimen sequenced was PBMCs. The receptors stem from a young man in good health and CMV-seropositive.

This chain joins TRBV13 and TRBJ2-5, with a weak D call TRBD2 (5 bases). The germline CDR1 and CDR2 sequences are PRHDT and FYEKMQ (reference sequence). The V end lost 5 bases, the J end lost 7 bases, and 14 bases lay between the germline ends. The CDR3 runs 13 residues. The DNA for the CDR3 is TGTGCCAGCAGCGGAGACTACGCCGTGACCCAGTACTTC. Amino acids: CASSGDYAVTQYF.

The chain combines TRBV7-2 with TRBJ2-7; D is undetermined. Deletions cut 4 bases from V and 4 bases from J, with 8 bases between. CDR3 size: 12 residues. CDR1 and CDR2 (germline): SGHTA, FQGNSA. The chain's CDR3 is CASSSNRYEQYF. The CDR3 DNA is TGTGCCAGCAGCTCCAACCGGTACGAGCAGTACTTC.

The gene calls are TRBV5-4 and TRBJ2-7; 9 bases map to TRBD2. This CDR3 contains 14 residues. Germline V lookup: CDR1 SGHNT, CDR2 YYREEE (reference sequence). The trim removed 0 bases at V and 7 bases at J, leaving 5 bases unmatched. CDR3 amino acids: CASSLGSGSVEQYF. The CDR3 bases are TGTGCCAGCAGCTTGGGTAGCGGGAGTGTTGAGCAGTACTTC.

The J gene is TRBJ1-2, the V gene TRBV19; 7 bases align to TRBD1. The CDR3 has 12 residues. The germline V gene has CDR1 LNHDA and CDR2 SQIVND (reference sequence). The V gene end was trimmed by 9 bases and the J gene end by 6 bases; junction bases not matched to a gene: 7. CDR3 sequence (DNA): TGTGCCAGCGCGACAGGGATCAATGGCTACACCTTC. As protein: CASATGINGYTF.

This clone was counted once. The chain couples TRBV30 to TRBJ1-2; 10 nucleotides agree with TRBD1. After removal of 1 base from V and 8 bases from J, the junction contained 10 bases not matched to a gene. This CDR3 is 15 amino acids long. CDR1 is GTSNPN and CDR2 is SVGIG in the germline V gene (reference sequence). CDR3 nucleotide sequence: TGTGCCTGGAGTGCAAAGACAGGGGGCGTGGGGGGCTACACCTTC. Encoded protein: CAWSAKTGGVGGYTF.

V and J are TRBV27 and TRBJ2-5; 8 nucleotides align to TRBD2. Matching the DNA end better, TRBJ2-7 makes the J call doubtful. This CDR3 is 14 amino acids long. Germline V gives CDR1 MNHEY, CDR2 SMNVEV (reference sequence). The CDR3 nucleotides are TGTGCCAGCAGTATAGCGGGGTCTACCTACGAGCAGTACTTC. This sequence encodes CASSIAGSTYEQYF.

The J gene is TRBJ1-2, the V gene TRBV29-1; 8 bases align to TRBD1. Trimming cost V 2 bases and J 1 base; bases outside gene matches: 6. Germline CDR1 reads SQVTM; CDR2 reads ANQGSEA. This CDR3 has 15 residues. Here the CDR3 DNA reads TGCAGCGTTGAACGCGGACAGGGCTTTAACTATGGCTACACCTTC. Protein sequence: CSVERGQGFNYGYTF.

The chain is built from TRBV28 and TRBJ1-1; 7 bases agree with TRBD1. In germline, CDR1 is MDHEN, CDR2 SYDVKM. With 1 base clipped from V and 6 bases from J, the junction kept 2 bases outside the gene matches. The CDR3 spans 13 residues. The CDR3 bases are TGTGCCAGCAGTTTATACGGACAGGCTGAAGCTTTCTTT. It yields the protein CASSLYGQAEAFF.

The V call is TRBV30, the J call TRBJ2-3; maybe TRBD1 (6 bases). Germline assignment: CDR1 GTSNPN and CDR2 SVGIG (reference sequence). CDR3 length: 12 amino acids. The V end lost 4 bases, the J end lost 5 bases, and 10 bases lay between the germline ends. In DNA, the CDR3 is TGTGCCTGGACTTTAGGGGGAGATACGCAGTATTTT. Translation: CAWTLGGDTQYF.

The J gene is TRBJ2-1, the V gene TRBV30; D is unresolved. Germline V lookup: CDR1 GTSNPN, CDR2 SVGIG (reference sequence). The V and J ends lost 0 bases and 10 bases respectively, with 7 bases between them. The CDR3 length is 11 residues. CDR3 nucleotides: TGTGCCTGGAGTGTAGCCGGGGAGCAGTTCTTC. Its protein product is CAWSVAGEQFF.

This clone has only a few counts. This sequence joins TRBV30 and TRBJ2-3, with D perhaps TRBD1 (8 bases). V was pared by 7 bases and J by 4 bases, with 21 bases between. The CDR3 sequence is 15 residues long. Per the germline V gene, CDR1 is GTSNPN and CDR2 is SVGIG (reference sequence). This CDR3 is CALNPDRGGSDTQYF. As DNA, the CDR3 is TGTGCCTTAAACCCCGACAGGGGAGGGTCAGATACGCAGTATTTT.

The chain has TRBV2 and TRBJ2-5; D ambiguous. The CDR3 is made up of 14 amino acids. Germline CDR1 is SNHLY and CDR2 is FYNNEI. V lost 6 bases, J lost 6 bases, and 17 bases lay in between. The CDR3 bases are TGTGCCAGCAGCGAGCTGCGGTCTTCGAAGACCCAGTACTTC. Protein: CASSELRSSKTQYF.

The rearrangement uses TRBV7-6 and TRBJ2-7; D might be TRBD2 (6 bases). The V and J ends lost 5 bases and 0 bases respectively, with 11 bases between them. The V gene's germline CDR1 is SGHVS and CDR2 FNYEAQ. The CDR3 length is 14 residues. CDR3 loop: CASSTRDSSYEQYF. CDR3 DNA: TGTGCCAGCAGCACCCGGGACTCCTCCTACGAGCAGTACTTC.

The CDR3 is CASSFRTDTQYF. DNA for the CDR3: TGTGCCAGCAGCTTTCGGACAGATACGCAGTATTTT. V gene TRBV11-3 combines with J gene TRBJ2-3, with unresolved D. V gave up 3 bases and J gave up 3 bases, with 4 bases separating them. The germline V gene encodes CDR1 SGHNT and CDR2 YENEEA. This CDR3 region has 12 residues.

This chain links TRBV7-2 with TRBJ2-1; D remains unclear. Germline assignment: CDR1 SGHTA and CDR2 FQGNSA. The CDR3 loop spans 16 amino acids. V lost 0 bases, J lost 2 bases, and 11 bases lay in between. CDR3 nucleotides: TGTGCCAGCAGCTTAGCGCTCCAGGCAACCTACAATGAGCAGTTCTTC. It encodes CASSLALQATYNEQFF.

The J gene is TRBJ2-5, the V gene TRBV6-5; D gene uncertain. The end of the DNA aligns better with TRBJ2-7, so the J call may be wrong. Looked up from germline, CDR1 is MNHEY and CDR2 is SVGAGI. The CDR3 extends over 12 amino acids. CDR3 loop: CASSPTSYEQYF. The CDR3 nucleotides read TGTGCCAGCAGTCCTACCTCGTACGAGCAGTACTTC.

The chain couples TRBV27 to TRBJ1-5; D call uncertain. V was trimmed by 5 bases and J by 12 bases, leaving 17 bases between them. In germline, CDR1 is MNHEY, CDR2 SMNVEV (reference sequence). CDR3 size: 13 residues. The CDR3 sequence is CASSAKTDLLQHF. CDR3 sequence (DNA): TGTGCCAGCAGTGCCAAAACAGATCTTCTCCAGCATTTT.

This chain joins TRBV28 and TRBJ1-5; D gene uncertain. The CDR3 covers 13 residues. Per germline, CDR1 MDHEN and CDR2 SYDVKM. Trimming took off 1 base at V and 4 bases at J, with 5 bases between the two ends. CDR3 residues: CASSLYMNQPQHF. DNA of the CDR3: TGTGCCAGCAGTTTATACATGAATCAGCCCCAGCATTTT.

This chain joins TRBV7-2 and TRBJ1-2, with 11 nucleotides matching TRBD1. The CDR3 consists of 15 residues. With 5 bases clipped from V and 6 bases from J, the junction kept 8 bases outside the gene matches. Looked up from germline, CDR1 is SGHTA and CDR2 is FQGNSA. The CDR3 is CASSVRTGGIDGYTF. Written as DNA, the CDR3 is TGTGCCAGCAGCGTGCGGACAGGGGGCATCGATGGCTACACCTTC.

The count of this clone is one. This chain connects TRBV7-2 to TRBJ2-7; D call uncertain. V gave up 1 base and J gave up 5 bases, with 12 bases separating them. Germline V CDR1 and CDR2: SGHTA, FQGNSA. This CDR3 comprises 14 residues. The chain's CDR3 is CASSLETGSHEQYF. CDR3 DNA sequence: TGTGCCAGCAGCTTAGAGACGGGTAGCCACGAGCAGTACTTC.

This chain uses TRBV6-5 with TRBJ2-7, with D possibly matching TRBD2 (5 bases). Trimming shortened V by 5 bases and J by 5 bases, and 10 bases separated the two germline ends. The CDR3 contains 12 residues. Looked up from germline, CDR1 is MNHEY and CDR2 is SVGAGI. The CDR3 loop reads CASSDTSDEQYF. CDR3 sequence (DNA): TGTGCCAGCAGTGATACTAGTGACGAGCAGTACTTC.

J is TRBJ1-2 and V is TRBV27, with TRBD1 identical over 10 bases. The V gene end was trimmed by 4 bases and the J gene end by 7 bases; junction bases not matched to a gene: 15. CDR1 and CDR2 (germline): MNHEY, SMNVEV (reference sequence). The CDR3 totals 17 residues. The CDR3 reads CASSYLSLRTGGSGYTF. Here the CDR3 DNA reads TGTGCCAGCAGTTACCTGTCCTTGCGGACAGGGGGAAGTGGCTACACCTTC.

By its share, this clone is medium-sized. This chain connects TRBV5-5 to TRBJ1-5; tentatively, D is TRBD1 (6 bases). V lost 0 bases to trimming and J lost 6 bases, with 10 bases between them. The CDR3 has 14 residues. CDR1 and CDR2 from the germline V gene are SGHKS and YYEKEE (reference sequence). The CDR3 reads CASSLGMGAQPQHF. The CDR3 bases are TGTGCCAGCAGCTTGGGAATGGGGGCTCAGCCCCAGCATTTT.

This clone was observed many times. V gene TRBV18 combines with J gene TRBJ2-7; D is perhaps TRBD2 (5 bases). Per germline, CDR1 KGHSH and CDR2 LQKENI. With 2 bases removed from V and 4 bases from J, the gap between germline ends came to 15 bases. This CDR3 has 15 amino acids. The CDR3, as DNA: TGTGCCAGCTCACCAAGGCAAGGACTCCAATACGAGCAGTACTTC. It yields the protein CASSPRQGLQYEQYF.

This clone has a handful of counts. The rearrangement links TRBV28 to TRBJ2-1; 9 bases agree with TRBD2. Trimming took 6 bases from V and 10 from J; bases not matched to a gene: 7. This CDR3 has 13 amino acids. The V gene's germline CDR1 is MDHEN and CDR2 SYDVKM. In DNA, the CDR3 is TGTGCCAGCAGGCAAGGACTAGCGCGCGAGCAGTTCTTC. Translation: CASRQGLAREQFF.

The chain links TRBV20-1 to TRBJ1-1; TRBD1 aligns across 9 bases. The CDR3 consists of 11 residues. V lost 3 bases, J lost 7 bases, and 0 bases stayed unmatched. The germline V gene encodes CDR1 DFQATT and CDR2 SNEGSKA (reference sequence). The CDR3 DNA follows: TGCAGTGCTAGGGACAGGGGTGAAGCTTTCTTT. Protein: CSARDRGEAFF.

The chain couples TRBV11-2 to TRBJ1-1; TRBD1 might be the D (5 bases). V was shortened by 5 bases and J by 3 bases, with 16 bases between the two germline ends. Germline V CDR1 and CDR2: SGHAT, FQNNGV. The CDR3 length is 15 residues. This CDR3 is CASSHWGVGDTEAFF. The CDR3 DNA reads as TGTGCCAGCAGCCATTGGGGGGTTGGGGACACTGAAGCTTTCTTT.

V and J are TRBV11-2 and TRBJ1-3, with unresolved D. Between the trimmed V and J ends, which lost 5 bases and 5 bases, there was a span of 10 bases. Looked up from germline, CDR1 is SGHAT and CDR2 is FQNNGV. CDR3 length equals 13 residues. DNA for the CDR3: TGTGCCAGCAGCCCAGGATTGCGAAACACCATATATTTT. Translated: CASSPGLRNTIYF.

The rearrangement links TRBV4-1 to TRBJ2-2; D unresolved. CDR3 length: 14 amino acids. The ends were cut back, 5 bases at V and 1 base at J, with 8 bases in the middle. Germline CDR1 is MGHRA and CDR2 is YSYEKL. The DNA for the CDR3 is TGCGCCAGCAGCACACGTCTGAACACCGGGGAGCTGTTTTTT. Residues: CASSTRLNTGELFF.

The chain is built from TRBV6-1 and TRBJ1-1; D is perhaps TRBD1 (5 bases). V lost 6 bases and J lost 3, with 11 bases in between. CDR3 length: 13 residues. Germline lookup yields CDR1 MNHNS and CDR2 SASEGT. The CDR3 region is CASSAARDTEAFF. CDR3 nucleotide sequence: TGTGCCAGCAGCGCCGCCAGGGACACTGAAGCTTTCTTT.

The V and J genes are TRBV18 and TRBJ1-1; 7 positions match TRBD1. CDR3 size: 18 residues. V lost 4 bases and J lost 0; bases outside the gene matches: 14. Looked up from germline, CDR1 is KGHSH and CDR2 is LQKENI. CDR3 in amino acids: CASSLNAGTARLNTEAFF. The CDR3 DNA is TGTGCCAGCTCACTTAATGCCGGGACAGCCCGATTGAACACTGAAGCTTTCTTT. Together with reference TRBV18 and TRBJ1-1, the CDR3 gives the full variable domain: NAGVMQNPRHLVRRRGQEARLRCSPMKGHSHVYWYRQLPEEGLKFMVYLQKENIIDESGMPKERFSAEFPKEGPSILRIQQVVRGDSAAYFCASSLNAGTARLNTEAFFGQGTRLTVV.